The present T cell receptor beta chain was sequenced within a study of CD8 T cells in ankylosing spondylitis. TCRdb re-called the 5' RACE reads through MiXCR, storing one row per CDR3 protein. The sample comprises a few hundred thousand distinct CDR3 sequences, around 25% of which are singletons, and approximately 0.61% rests with the top ten. V gave up 4 bases and J gave up 8 bases, with 15 bases separating them. CDR1 and CDR2 from the germline V gene are SGHKS and YYEKEE (reference sequence). The CDR3 runs 13 residues. At least ten counts were recorded for this clonotype. The antigen remains undetermined. Broader study findings: As for the disease-linked clones, they showed a CD8+ phenotype and occurred at relatively low frequencies in peripheral blood. Both synovial fluid and blood in reactive arthritis had previously been reported to carry some motif variants.

This chain links TRBV5-5 with TRBJ1-2; D is unclear. Material: blood, either unsorted or a sorted T cell fraction (not recorded which). The sequence was collected from a male donor with ankylosing spondylitis or in good health (not recorded which). This chain's CDR3 is CASSRGSGTGYTF. As DNA, the CDR3 is TGTGCCAGCAGCCGAGGCTCCGGTACAGGCTACACCTTC.